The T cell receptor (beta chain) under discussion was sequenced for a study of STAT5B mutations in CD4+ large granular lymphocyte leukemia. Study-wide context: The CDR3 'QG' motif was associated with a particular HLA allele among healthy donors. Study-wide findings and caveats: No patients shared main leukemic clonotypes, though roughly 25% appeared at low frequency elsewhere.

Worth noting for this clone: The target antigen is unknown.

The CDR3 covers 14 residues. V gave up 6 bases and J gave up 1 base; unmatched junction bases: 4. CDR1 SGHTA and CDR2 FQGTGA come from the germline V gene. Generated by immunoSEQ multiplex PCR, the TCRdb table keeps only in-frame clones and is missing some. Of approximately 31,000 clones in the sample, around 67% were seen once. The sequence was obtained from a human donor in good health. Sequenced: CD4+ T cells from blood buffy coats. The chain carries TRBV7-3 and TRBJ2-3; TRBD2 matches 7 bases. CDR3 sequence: CASSNRGGTDTQYF. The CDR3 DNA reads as TGTGCCAGCAGTAACCGGGGGGGCACAGATACGCAGTATTTT.